This T cell receptor beta chain is drawn from a study of OX40 agonist ivuxolimab in advanced cancers. General study findings and limits: Patients who responded partially at 0.1-3.0 mg/kg showed clonal expansion ranking among the lowest.

As to this clone: Its antigen is still unknown.

TCRdb's copy holds only in-frame clones and misses some; the assay was immunoSEQ multiplex PCR. There are tens of thousands of clones in the sample; 75% to 90% occur only once, and about 0.99% lies in the top ten. Germline V gene sequence: CDR1 MDHEN, CDR2 SYDVKM. This CDR3 comprises 15 residues. V shed 6 bases and J shed 1 base, with 15 bases lying between them. The sample in question was CD4+ or CD8+ T cells sorted from blood, obtained in a trial of the OX40 agonist ivuxolimab. The chain joins TRBV28 to TRBJ1-1; possible D gene TRBD1, 6 bases. The sequence came from an adult with an advanced solid tumor such as melanoma, head and neck, liver or kidney cancer. DNA of the CDR3: TGTGCCAGCAGAAGATTCCAGGGGAAGAACACTGAAGCTTTCTTT. Its translation: CASRRFQGKNTEAFF.